The 27 T cell receptor beta chains given below trace back to one sample, sequenced in a study of cytomegalovirus exposure and HLA in healthy donors. The protocol was immunoSEQ multiplex PCR, while the TCRdb copy is restricted to in-frame clones and leaves out a portion. The sample holds about 330,000 clones; 75% to 90% are singletons and the top ten take more than 0.8%. The material sequenced was PBMCs. Every receptor here comes from a young woman in good health and CMV-seronegative.

The genes are TRBV14 and TRBJ2-1; D is possibly TRBD2 (6 bases). The CDR3 runs to 15 residues. CDR1 is SGHDN and CDR2 is FVKESK in the germline V gene. The V end was cut by 5 bases, the J end by 0 bases, with 11 bases between. CDR3 in DNA: TGTGCCAGCAGCGGGGGGTTAAGCTCCTACAATGAGCAGTTCTTC. Translating it yields CASSGGLSSYNEQFF.

This chain connects TRBV29-1 to TRBJ2-7; 11 nucleotides agree with TRBD1. The CDR3 consists of 14 residues. The junction had 2 bases not matched to a gene; V was cut back by 2 bases and J by 2 bases. Germline V gene sequence: CDR1 SQVTM, CDR2 ANQGSEA. Written as DNA, the CDR3 is TGCAGCGTTGAACTGGGACAGGGGGCCTACGAGCAGTACTTC. It encodes CSVELGQGAYEQYF.

This chain uses TRBV28 with TRBJ2-3; 13 bases map to TRBD2. This CDR3 has 16 residues. The J segment lost 4 bases and the V segment lost 6 bases, leaving 7 bases of the junction unmatched. Germline CDR1 reads MDHEN; CDR2 reads SYDVKM. The CDR3 sequence: CASSLSLAGGPDTQYF. DNA for the CDR3: TGTGCCAGCAGCCTATCACTAGCGGGAGGGCCAGATACGCAGTATTTT.

In this sample, this clone turned up a few times. The chain joins TRBV10-3 to TRBJ1-2, with D unclear. The CDR3 length is 15 residues. Germline V gene data show CDR1 as ENHRY and CDR2 as SYGVKD. The germline V and J ends were trimmed by 5 bases and 4 bases, with 17 bases remaining between them. The CDR3 DNA follows: TGTGCCATCAGTTCGGATAAAACAGCCGTCTATGGCTACACCTTC. Amino acid sequence: CAISSDKTAVYGYTF.

The chain couples TRBV19 to TRBJ1-2; TRBD1 is a possible D gene (6 bases). The CDR3 is 13 residues long. Trimming took 6 bases from V and 4 from J, leaving 12 bases between them. Germline values: CDR1 LNHDA, CDR2 SQIVND (reference sequence). This CDR3 reads CASRDTDSYGYTF. Here the CDR3 DNA reads TGTGCCAGTAGGGACACGGACAGCTATGGCTACACCTTC.

The genes are TRBV5-1 and TRBJ2-3; TRBD2 agrees at 12 bases. The junction had 5 bases not matched to a gene; V was cut back by 4 bases and J by 2 bases. CDR1 and CDR2 from the germline V gene are SGHRS and YFSETQ. The CDR3 has 16 amino acids. This CDR3 reads CASSPRTSGNTDTQYF. CDR3 in DNA: TGCGCCAGCAGCCCGAGGACTAGCGGGAACACAGATACGCAGTATTTT.

The CDR3 bases are TGTGCCAGCAGCTTAGGGGTAGCGGGAGGGCCAGCATCCTACGAGCAGTACTTC. Its protein is CASSLGVAGGPASYEQYF. The V call is TRBV7-9, the J call TRBJ2-7; 11 positions agree with TRBD2. This CDR3 has 18 residues. J lost 1 base, V lost 1 base, and 9 bases had no gene match. The germline V gene encodes CDR1 SEHNR and CDR2 FQNEAQ (reference sequence).

Concerning this clone: The identical CDR3 is also encoded by other nucleotide sequences in the sample. V is TRBV5-1 and J is TRBJ1-2; D possibly corresponds to TRBD1 (6 bases). Trimming left V 4 bases short and J 1 base short, with 8 bases between. The CDR3 is 13 residues long. The germline V gene encodes CDR1 SGHRS and CDR2 YFSETQ. CDR3 bases: TGCGCCAGCAGCCCGGACAGTAACTATGGCTACACCTTC. Its protein is CASSPDSNYGYTF.

This clone was seen only once. The rearrangement links TRBV2 to TRBJ1-5; TRBD1 matches at 11 bases. The CDR3 runs 13 residues. The V and J ends lost 6 bases and 5 bases, in that order; junction bases with no gene match: 0. Per germline, CDR1 SNHLY and CDR2 FYNNEI. CDR3 bases: TGTGCCAGCAGGGGACAGGGGGATCAGCCCCAGCATTTT. Its translation is CASRGQGDQPQHF.

This clone was observed a few times. This chain links TRBV2 with TRBJ1-4; D unresolved. Germline V gene sequence: CDR1 SNHLY, CDR2 FYNNEI. The CDR3 runs 15 residues. Trimming took 6 bases from V and 0 from J, leaving 11 bases between them. The CDR3 bases are TGTGCCAGCAGAATCCTGGCCACAACTAATGAAAAACTGTTTTTT. The encoded protein is CASRILATTNEKLFF.

The chain is built from TRBV5-1 and TRBJ1-1; TRBD1 matches 10 bases. Germline assignment: CDR1 SGHRS and CDR2 YFSETQ. The CDR3 sequence is 14 residues long. The trim removed 4 bases at V and 5 bases at J, leaving 5 bases unmatched. The CDR3 nucleotides read TGCGCCAGCAGCCAGGGGACAGGGGAGACTGAAGCTTTCTTT. It translates to CASSQGTGETEAFF.

This chain joins TRBV27 and TRBJ1-4; D is perhaps TRBD1 (5 bases). From germline, CDR1 is MNHEY and CDR2 SMNVEV (reference sequence). This CDR3 comprises 14 residues. With 5 bases removed from V and 7 bases from J, the gap between germline ends came to 14 bases. CDR3 sequence (DNA): TGTGCCAGCAGTCCTTTGGACAAATTTGAAAAACTGTTTTTT. It specifies CASSPLDKFEKLFF. Full variable domain (rest looked up from reference TRBV27 and TRBJ1-4): EAQVTQNPRYLITVTGKKLTVTCSQNMNHEYMSWYRQDPGLGLRQIYYSMNVEVTDKGDVPEGYKVSRKEKRNFPLILESPSPNQTSLYFCASSPLDKFEKLFFGSGTQLSVL.

In this sample, this clone turned up once. This chain joins TRBV27 and TRBJ2-2; 8 positions agree with TRBD2. CDR1 is MNHEY and CDR2 is SMNVEV in the germline V gene (reference sequence). The J segment lost 5 bases and the V segment lost 4 bases, leaving 6 bases of the junction unmatched. The CDR3 totals 15 residues. The CDR3 reads CASSSASGSTGELFF. The CDR3, as DNA: TGTGCCAGCAGTTCCGCCAGCGGGAGTACCGGGGAGCTGTTTTTT.

This chain connects TRBV4-3 to TRBJ2-5; 8 bases fit TRBD2. CDR3 size: 14 residues. The germline V gene has CDR1 LGHNA and CDR2 YSLEER. Trimming removed 0 bases from V and 5 bases from J; junction bases left unmatched: 2. In DNA, the CDR3 is TGCGCCAGCAGCCAAGAGACGGGGGGGGAGACCCAGTACTTC. Its translation is CASSQETGGETQYF.

This clone was observed a handful of times. The J gene is TRBJ2-7, the V gene TRBV6-1; 10 bases are shared with TRBD2. Germline V gives CDR1 MNHNS, CDR2 SASEGT. V lost 8 bases and J lost 2; bases outside the gene matches: 3. The CDR3 extends over 13 amino acids. CDR3 loop: CASRSGGAYEQYF. In nucleotides, the CDR3 is TGTGCCAGCCGAAGCGGGGGGGCCTACGAGCAGTACTTC.

J is TRBJ1-1 and V is TRBV29-1; no clear D gene. Per germline, CDR1 SQVTM and CDR2 ANQGSEA. The CDR3 consists of 14 residues. V lost 5 bases to trimming and J lost 2 bases, with 15 bases between them. The CDR3 region is CSVTSRLINTEAFF. The CDR3 DNA is TGCAGCGTTACATCCCGACTCATTAACACTGAAGCTTTCTTT.

The V and J genes are TRBV11-2 and TRBJ2-1; 9 bases agree with TRBD2. J lost 7 bases, V lost 5 bases, and 12 bases had no gene match. This CDR3 comprises 16 residues. CDR1 is SGHAT, CDR2 FQNNGV, per germline. CDR3 bases: TGTGCCAGCAGCCCAACCATCCTAGCGGGGATAAATGAGCAGTTCTTC. It codes for CASSPTILAGINEQFF.

This sequence joins TRBV29-1 and TRBJ2-3; TRBD2 matches 8 bases. Trimming at V came to 5 bases and at J to 3 bases, leaving 10 bases not matched to a gene. This CDR3 has 15 amino acids. Germline values: CDR1 SQVTM, CDR2 ANQGSEA. The chain's CDR3 is CSVKSYTGGTDTQYF. CDR3 coding DNA: TGCAGCGTTAAGTCATATACGGGAGGGACAGATACGCAGTATTTT.

CDR3 loop: CASIAGWDQGGYTF. For the CDR3, the DNA is TGTGCCAGCATCGCCGGGTGGGATCAGGGGGGCTACACCTTC. V gene TRBV7-2 combines with J gene TRBJ1-2; TRBD1 might be the D (6 bases). This CDR3 is built from 14 residues. The germline V and J ends were trimmed by 7 bases and 8 bases, with 20 bases remaining between them. Germline loops: CDR1 SGHTA, CDR2 FQGNSA.

J is TRBJ1-2 and V is TRBV29-1; TRBD1 is a possible D gene (5 bases). The V gene's germline CDR1 is SQVTM and CDR2 ANQGSEA. This CDR3 has 11 amino acids. V lost 5 bases to trimming and J lost 5 bases, with 9 bases between them. The CDR3 region is CSVTTEYGYTF. In DNA, the CDR3 is TGCAGCGTTACGACAGAGTATGGCTACACCTTC.

The chain is built from TRBV9 and TRBJ2-3; TRBD1 is a possible D gene (6 bases). CDR3 length equals 14 residues. The germline gives CDR1 SGDLS, CDR2 YYNGEE. V gave up 4 bases and J gave up 6 bases, with 15 bases separating them. The CDR3 loop reads CASSTRPGADTQYF. In nucleotides, the CDR3 is TGTGCCAGCAGCACACGACCAGGGGCGGATACGCAGTATTTT.

The genes are TRBV9 and TRBJ1-4; possible D gene TRBD1, 6 bases. Germline loops: CDR1 SGDLS, CDR2 YYNGEE. CDR3 length: 14 residues. V shed 6 bases and J shed 0 bases, with 9 bases lying between them. The CDR3 nucleotides are TGTGCCAGCAATAAGGGGGCAACTAATGAAAAACTGTTTTTT. Translating it yields CASNKGATNEKLFF.

V usage is TRBV7-3 and J usage is TRBJ2-2; unclear D gene. The germline V gene has CDR1 SGHTA and CDR2 FQGTGA. The length of the CDR3 is 15 residues. Trimming shortened V by 5 bases and J by 3 bases, and 13 bases separated the two germline ends. CDR3 in DNA: TGTGCCAGCAGCCAAAGGAAGGCGGACACCGGGGAGCTGTTTTTT. Protein product: CASSQRKADTGELFF.

The rearrangement uses TRBV28 and TRBJ2-7; 8 positions agree with TRBD1. There are 14 residues in the CDR3. The V gene's germline CDR1 is MDHEN and CDR2 SYDVKM. V was clipped by 8 bases and J by 3 bases; unmatched bases: 9. CDR3 residues: CASHQQGVDYEQYF. In DNA form, the CDR3 reads TGTGCCAGCCACCAACAGGGGGTCGACTACGAGCAGTACTTC.

The chain joins TRBV6-5 to TRBJ1-4; 9 bases line up with TRBD1. With V trimmed by 6 bases and J by 8 bases, 7 bases remained unmatched. Germline V CDR1 and CDR2: MNHEY, SVGAGI. The CDR3 has 14 amino acids. The CDR3 protein is CASRLDRGNEKLFF. The DNA of the CDR3 is TGTGCCAGCAGGCTCGACAGGGGGAACGAAAAACTGTTTTTT.

The J gene is TRBJ1-1, the V gene TRBV4-1; 7 positions match TRBD1. CDR1 is MGHRA and CDR2 is YSYEKL in the germline V gene. V lost 4 bases and J lost 0; bases outside the gene matches: 8. The CDR3 runs 16 residues. This CDR3 reads CASSPIGDSLNTEAFF. CDR3 DNA sequence: TGCGCCAGCAGCCCGATCGGGGACAGCTTGAACACTGAAGCTTTCTTT.

This clone was detected a few times. The chain couples TRBV4-3 to TRBJ1-2; the match to TRBD1 covers 8 bases. CDR1 and CDR2 from the germline V gene are LGHNA and YSLEER. The CDR3 is 16 residues long. The J segment lost 3 bases and the V segment lost 0 bases, leaving 6 bases of the junction unmatched. CDR3 nucleotides: TGCGCCAGCAGCCAAGAGACAGGGGTTAGGGACTATGGCTACACCTTC. Protein sequence: CASSQETGVRDYGYTF.